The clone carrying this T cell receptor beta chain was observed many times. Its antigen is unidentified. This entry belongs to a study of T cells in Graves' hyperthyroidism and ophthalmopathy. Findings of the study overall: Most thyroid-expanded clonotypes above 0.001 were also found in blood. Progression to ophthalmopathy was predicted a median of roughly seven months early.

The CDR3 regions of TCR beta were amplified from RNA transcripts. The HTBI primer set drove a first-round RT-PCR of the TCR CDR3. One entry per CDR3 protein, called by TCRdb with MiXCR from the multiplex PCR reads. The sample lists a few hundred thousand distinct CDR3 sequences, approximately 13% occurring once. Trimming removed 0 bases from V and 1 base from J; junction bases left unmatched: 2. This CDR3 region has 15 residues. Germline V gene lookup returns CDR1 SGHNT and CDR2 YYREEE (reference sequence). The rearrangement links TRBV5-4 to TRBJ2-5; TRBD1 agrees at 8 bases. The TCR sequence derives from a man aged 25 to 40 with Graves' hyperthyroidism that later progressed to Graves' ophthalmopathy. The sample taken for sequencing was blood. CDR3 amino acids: CASSLGGTGQETQYF. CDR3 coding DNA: TGTGCCAGCAGCTTGGGCGGGACAGGCCAAGAGACCCAGTACTTC.